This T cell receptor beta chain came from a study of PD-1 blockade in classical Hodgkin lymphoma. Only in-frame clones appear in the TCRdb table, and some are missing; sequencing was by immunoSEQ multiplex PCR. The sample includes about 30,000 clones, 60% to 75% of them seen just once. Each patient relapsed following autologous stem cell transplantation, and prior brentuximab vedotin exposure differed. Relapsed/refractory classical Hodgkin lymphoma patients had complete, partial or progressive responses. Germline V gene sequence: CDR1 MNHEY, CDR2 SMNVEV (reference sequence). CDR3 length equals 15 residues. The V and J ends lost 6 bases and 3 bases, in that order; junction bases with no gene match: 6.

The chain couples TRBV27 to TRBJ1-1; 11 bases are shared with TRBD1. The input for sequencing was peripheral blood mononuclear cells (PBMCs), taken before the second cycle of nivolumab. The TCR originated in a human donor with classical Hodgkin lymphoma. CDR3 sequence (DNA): TGTGCCAGCAGCCCCTGGACAGGGGGCTACACTGAAGCTTTCTTT. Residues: CASSPWTGGYTEAFF.